This T cell receptor (beta chain) was sequenced in a study of blood T cell repertoires in COVID-19. As for the study in general: COVID-19 samples collected from the United States, Italy and Spain covered acute and convalescent phases.

In germline, CDR1 is SEHNR, CDR2 FQNEAQ (reference sequence). V was pared by 5 bases and J by 8 bases, with 8 bases of the junction left unmatched. The length of the CDR3 is 14 residues. Profiled with immunoSEQ multiplex PCR; TCRdb holds only in-frame clones, not every one. This sample has some 260,000 clones, with approximately 80% found just once. The chain links TRBV7-9 to TRBJ1-4; 7 positions agree with TRBD1. The receptor comes from a woman older than 75 with active or convalescent COVID-19. Sequenced: peripheral blood. This chain's CDR3 is CASSLDRDREKLFF. Here the CDR3 DNA reads TGTGCCAGCAGCCTTGACAGGGATCGCGAAAAACTGTTTTTT. Full variable domain (missing parts from reference TRBV7-9 and TRBJ1-4): DTGVSQNPRHKITKRGQNVTFRCDPISEHNRLYWYRQTLGQGPEFLTYFQNEAQLEKSRLLSDRFSAERPKGSFSTLEIQRTEQGDSAMYLCASSLDRDREKLFFGSGTQLSVL.